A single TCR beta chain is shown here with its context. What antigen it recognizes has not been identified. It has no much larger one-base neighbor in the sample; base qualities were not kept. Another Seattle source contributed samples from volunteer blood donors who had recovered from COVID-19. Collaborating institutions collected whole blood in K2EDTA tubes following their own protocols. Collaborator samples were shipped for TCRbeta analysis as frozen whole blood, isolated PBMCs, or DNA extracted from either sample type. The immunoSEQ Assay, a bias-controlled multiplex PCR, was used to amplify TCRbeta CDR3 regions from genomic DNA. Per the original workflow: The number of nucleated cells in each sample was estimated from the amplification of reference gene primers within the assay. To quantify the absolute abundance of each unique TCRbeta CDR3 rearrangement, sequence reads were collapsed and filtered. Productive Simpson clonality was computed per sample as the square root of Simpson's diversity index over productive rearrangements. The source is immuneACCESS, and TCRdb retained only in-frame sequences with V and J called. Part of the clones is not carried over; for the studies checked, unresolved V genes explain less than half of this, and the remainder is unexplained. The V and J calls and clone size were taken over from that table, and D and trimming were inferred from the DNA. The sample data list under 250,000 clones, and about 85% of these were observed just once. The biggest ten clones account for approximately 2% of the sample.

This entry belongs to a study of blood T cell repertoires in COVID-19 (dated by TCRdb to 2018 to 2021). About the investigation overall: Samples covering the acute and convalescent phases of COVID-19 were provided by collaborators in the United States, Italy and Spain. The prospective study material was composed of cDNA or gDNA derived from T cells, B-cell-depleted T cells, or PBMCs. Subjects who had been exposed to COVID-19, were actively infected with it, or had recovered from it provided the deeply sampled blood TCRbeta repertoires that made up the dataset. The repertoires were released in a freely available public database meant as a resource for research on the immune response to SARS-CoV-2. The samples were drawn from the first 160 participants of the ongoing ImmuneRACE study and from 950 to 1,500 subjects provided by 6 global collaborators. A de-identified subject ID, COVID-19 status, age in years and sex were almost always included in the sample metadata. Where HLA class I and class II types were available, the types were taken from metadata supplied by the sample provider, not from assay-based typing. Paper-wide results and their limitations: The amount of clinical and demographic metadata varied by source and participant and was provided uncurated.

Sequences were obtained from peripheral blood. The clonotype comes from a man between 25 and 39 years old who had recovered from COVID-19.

The nucleotide sequence is TGTGCCAGTAGGAGGCGTGGGGGGACTAGGGGACCGAACACCGGGGAGCTGTTTTTT. This gives the protein CASRRRGGTRGPNTGELFF. The rearranged chain carries TRBV19 and TRBJ2-2, with 8 central nucleotides matching TRBD2. The germline V gene (reference sequence) sets CDR1 to LNHDA and CDR2 to SQIVND. The CDR3 runs 19 amino acids, cysteine and phenylalanine included. Left in the record is the CDR3 DNA by itself, 57 bases read in frame from the first base. V has 6 bases trimmed and J has 0 bases trimmed; junction bases matching no gene number 15.